These 14 T cell receptor beta chains came from one sample sequenced in a study of T cell responses to AZD1222 COVID-19 vaccine. TCRdb's copy holds only in-frame clones and misses some; the assay was immunoSEQ multiplex PCR. This sample has around 100,000 clones, with more than 70% found just once. The sample was peripheral blood, taken on day 0 of MenACWY control vaccination. These receptors were taken from an adult in good health.

The V call is TRBV24-1, the J call TRBJ1-2, with D uncertain. The CDR3 sequence is 14 residues long. The germline CDR1 and CDR2 sequences are KGHDR and SFDVKD. Between the trimmed V and J ends, which lost 1 base and 0 bases, there was a span of 5 bases. The CDR3 here is CATSDFTANYGYTF. The CDR3 region has the DNA TGTGCCACCAGTGATTTCACAGCTAACTATGGCTACACCTTC.

Turning to this clone: The junction departs from the called germline gene at one end, perhaps through a read error. The chain couples TRBV6-4 to TRBJ1-1, with D uncertain. Germline V gene data show CDR1 as MRHNA and CDR2 as SNTAGT. The CDR3 sequence is 13 residues long. This CDR3 is CAGSEAMNTEAFF. CDR3 coding DNA: TGTGCCGGCAGTGAAGCCATGAACACTGAAGCTTTCTTT.

This chain links TRBV29-1 with TRBJ2-7; 11 bases are shared with TRBD1. CDR1 and CDR2 (germline): SQVTM, ANQGSEA. The V segment lost 7 bases and the J segment 1 base; nucleotides outside the gene matches: 6. CDR3 length equals 14 residues. The CDR3: CSASGQGVSYEQYF. CDR3 in DNA: TGCAGCGCCTCGGGACAGGGGGTTTCCTACGAGCAGTACTTC.

The V call is TRBV2, the J call TRBJ1-2, with no clear D. The germline CDR1 and CDR2 sequences are SNHLY and FYNNEI. V lost 2 bases, J lost 10 bases, and 8 bases lay in between. This CDR3 region has 11 residues. The DNA of the CDR3 is TGTGCCAGCAGTGAATGGCAGCCCTACACCTTC. Protein sequence: CASSEWQPYTF.

This chain links TRBV7-3 with TRBJ2-3; D possibly matches TRBD1 or TRBD2 (6 bases each). Trimming removed 4 bases at V and 3 bases at J, with 11 bases between. Germline CDR1 reads SGHTA; CDR2 reads FQGTGA. CDR3 length: 14 amino acids. The CDR3 is CASSSRGETDTQYF. Here the CDR3 DNA reads TGTGCCAGCAGCTCGAGGGGGGAGACAGATACGCAGTATTTT.

This rearrangement joins TRBV4-3 to TRBJ2-5; 14 nucleotides agree with TRBD2. The V gene's germline CDR1 is LGHNA and CDR2 YSLEER. J was trimmed by 2 bases and V by 1 base; bases with no gene match: 6. The CDR3 extends over 18 amino acids. CDR3 loop: CASSQGGTSGGSQETQYF. The DNA for the CDR3 is TGCGCCAGCAGCCAAGGGGGGACTAGCGGGGGTTCACAAGAGACCCAGTACTTC.

This clone was observed once. The rearrangement joins TRBV10-3 to TRBJ1-2; D call uncertain. The CDR3 loop spans 15 amino acids. Trimming removed 3 bases from V and 1 base from J, with 12 bases in between. The V gene's germline CDR1 is ENHRY and CDR2 SYGVKD. For the CDR3, the DNA is TGTGCCATCAGTGAATCGGTCAGCATTAACTATGGCTACACCTTC. Translation gives CAISESVSINYGYTF.

The CDR3 region has the DNA TGTGCCAGCTCACCATCCTCGGGACGGCCTGATTCACCCCTCCACTTT. It specifies CASSPSSGRPDSPLHF. The chain employs TRBV18 and TRBJ1-6, with a tentative D call TRBD1 (5 bases). The CDR3 has 16 residues. CDR1 and CDR2 (germline): KGHSH, LQKENI. Between the trimmed V and J ends, which lost 2 bases and 8 bases, there was a span of 16 bases. Filled out from reference TRBV18 and TRBJ1-6, the complete variable domain reads NAGVMQNPRHLVRRRGQEARLRCSPMKGHSHVYWYRQLPEEGLKFMVYLQKENIIDESGMPKERFSAEFPKEGPSILRIQQVVRGDSAAYFCASSPSSGRPDSPLHFGNGTRLTVT.

This chain connects TRBV4-1 to TRBJ1-2; TRBD1 agrees at 9 bases. The CDR3 sequence is 16 residues long. CDR1 and CDR2 from the germline V gene are MGHRA and YSYEKL. The V segment lost 3 bases and the J segment 6 bases; nucleotides outside the gene matches: 11. The CDR3 loop is CASSHIRTGVYHGYTF. CDR3 sequence (DNA): TGCGCCAGCAGCCACATTAGGACAGGGGTTTATCATGGCTACACCTTC.

This CDR3 is CASSSYLGQGIDFDQPQHF. In nucleotides, the CDR3 is TGTGCCAGCAGCTCGTACTTGGGACAGGGTATAGATTTTGATCAGCCCCAGCATTTT. The chain links TRBV7-2 to TRBJ1-5; 9 positions match TRBD1. Trimming took 4 bases from V and 5 from J; bases not matched to a gene: 18. Germline lookup yields CDR1 SGHTA and CDR2 FQGNSA. CDR3 length equals 19 residues. The entire variable domain, with the rest obtained from reference TRBV7-2 and TRBJ1-5, is as follows: GAGVSQSPSNKVTEKGKDVELRCDPISGHTALYWYRQSLGQGLEFLIYFQGNSAPDKSGLPSDRFSAERTGGSVSTLTIQRTQQEDSAVYLCASSSYLGQGIDFDQPQHFGDGTRLSIL.

The chain employs TRBV5-1 and TRBJ2-2; D may correspond to TRBD1 or TRBD2 (5 bases each). V lost 5 bases and J lost 5, with 16 bases in between. Germline V lookup: CDR1 SGHRS, CDR2 YFSETQ. The CDR3 totals 15 residues. CDR3 bases: TGCGCCAGCAGTTGGGGACCGGGCGTGACCGGGGAGCTGTTTTTT. This sequence encodes CASSWGPGVTGELFF. Complete variable domain (other parts from reference TRBV5-1 and TRBJ2-2): KAGVTQTPRYLIKTRGQQVTLSCSPISGHRSVSWYQQTPGQGLQFLFEYFSETQRNKGNFPGRFSGRQFSNSRSEMNVSTLELGDSALYLCASSWGPGVTGELFFGEGSRLTVL.

V and J are TRBV28 and TRBJ2-6; the D gene is possibly TRBD2 (6 bases). Trimming stripped 4 bases from V and 1 base from J, with 14 bases between. Germline V gives CDR1 MDHEN, CDR2 SYDVKM. This CDR3 comprises 17 residues. CDR3 loop: CASSSGLPTSGANVLTF. DNA for the CDR3: TGTGCCAGCAGTTCGGGACTCCCCACATCTGGGGCCAACGTCCTGACTTTC.

The V and J genes are TRBV18 and TRBJ2-1; 8 positions match TRBD1. There are 15 residues in the CDR3. The V segment lost 3 bases and the J segment 3 bases; nucleotides outside the gene matches: 4. Looked up from germline, CDR1 is KGHSH and CDR2 is LQKENI. CDR3 in DNA: TGTGCCAGCTCACCCGGGACAGGCGACTACAATGAGCAGTTCTTC. It encodes CASSPGTGDYNEQFF.

The chain has TRBV11-2 and TRBJ1-4, with D possibly matching TRBD1 (6 bases). Germline CDR1 reads SGHAT; CDR2 reads FQNNGV. This CDR3 contains 16 residues. V was shortened by 5 bases and J by 4 bases, with 17 bases between the two germline ends. DNA of the CDR3: TGTGCCAGCAGCGCCTGGGAGGGGGGTAATAATGAAAAACTGTTTTTT. Protein sequence: CASSAWEGGNNEKLFF.